This T cell receptor (beta chain) was sequenced during a study of blood T cell repertoires in COVID-19. Background on the study: Donors in the United States, Italy and Spain gave samples during acute or convalescent COVID-19.

The data were produced by immunoSEQ multiplex PCR, yet TCRdb's version contains in-frame clones alone and is incomplete. The profile shows 40,000 to 50,000 clones, roughly 89% of them singletons. The CDR3 is made up of 16 amino acids. The germline gives CDR1 LNHDA, CDR2 SQIVND (reference sequence). V shed 3 bases, J shed 5 bases, and the junction held 7 bases outside the gene matches. Specimen: peripheral blood. The rearrangement joins TRBV19 to TRBJ1-4, with 9 positions matching TRBD1. The origin of this receptor is a man aged 70-80 years with active COVID-19. Written as DNA, the CDR3 is TGTGCCAGTAGTATGCGAGCTACAGGGGGCAATGAAAAACTGTTTTTT. It codes for CASSMRATGGNEKLFF.